The present T cell receptor beta chain was sequenced within a study of CD8+ T cells in alopecia areata. Study as a whole: People stayed on tofacitinib for 6 to 18 months, then stopped the drug for 6 months. Findings and caveats of the study: The study found TCR sharing across patients less clear than in mice, possibly for HLA reasons.

In regard to this clone: What it recognizes is unknown.

RNA was isolated and reverse transcribed to cDNA, the sequencing template. The repertoire was sequenced with immunoSEQ multiplex PCR; TCRdb's copy has only in-frame clones and lacks some. This sample has about 130,000 clones; about 57% occur once, and the top ten carry 4.5%. In alopecia areata patients, both lesional scalp punch biopsies and peripheral blood were collected. The receptor was isolated from a human donor with alopecia areata. The material sequenced was CD4+ T cells sorted from blood, taken at week 0.

The CDR3 sequence: CSVAKGEPQYF. In DNA, the CDR3 is TGCAGCGTTGCTAAGGGCGAGCCGCAGTATTTT. The rearrangement uses TRBV29-1 and TRBJ2-3; D is uncertain. The germline CDR1 and CDR2 sequences are SQVTM and ANQGSEA. This CDR3 has 11 residues. V shed 4 bases and J shed 10 bases, with 12 bases lying between them.